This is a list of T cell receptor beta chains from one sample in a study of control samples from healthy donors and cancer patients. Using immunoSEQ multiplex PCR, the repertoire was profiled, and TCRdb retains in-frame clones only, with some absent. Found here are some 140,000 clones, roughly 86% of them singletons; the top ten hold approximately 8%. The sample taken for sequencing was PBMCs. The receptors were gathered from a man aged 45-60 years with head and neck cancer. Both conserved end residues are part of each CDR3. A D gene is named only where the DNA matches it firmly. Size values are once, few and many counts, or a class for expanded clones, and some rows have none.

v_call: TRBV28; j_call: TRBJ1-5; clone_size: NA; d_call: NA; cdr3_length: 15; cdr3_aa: CASSQGITSNQPQHF; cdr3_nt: TGTGCCAGCAGTCAGGGGATTACAAGCAATCAGCCCCAGCATTTT
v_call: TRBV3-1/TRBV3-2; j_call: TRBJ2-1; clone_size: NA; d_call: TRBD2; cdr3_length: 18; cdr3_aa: CASSQDLGLAGSYNEQFF; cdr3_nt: TGTGCCAGCAGCCAAGATCTTGGACTAGCGGGCTCATACAATGAGCAGTTCTTC
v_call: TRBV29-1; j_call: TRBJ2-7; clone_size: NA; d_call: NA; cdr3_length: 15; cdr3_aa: CSVVTGPHPSYEQYF; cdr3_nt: TGCAGCGTTGTTACGGGACCCCACCCCTCCTACGAGCAGTACTTC
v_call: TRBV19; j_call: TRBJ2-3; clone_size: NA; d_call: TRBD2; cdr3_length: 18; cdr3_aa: CASSVVSGGASGPDTQYF; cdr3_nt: TGTGCCAGTAGTGTCGTTAGCGGGGGGGCTTCGGGCCCAGATACGCAGTATTTT
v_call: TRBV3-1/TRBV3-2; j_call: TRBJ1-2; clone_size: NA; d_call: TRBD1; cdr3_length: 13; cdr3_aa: CASSQRTGFGYTF; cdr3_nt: TGTGCCAGCAGCCAAAGGACAGGGTTTGGCTACACCTTC
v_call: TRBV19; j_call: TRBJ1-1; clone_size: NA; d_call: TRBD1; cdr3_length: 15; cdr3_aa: CASSTPGTVNTEAFF; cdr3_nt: TGTGCCAGTAGTACACCCGGGACAGTAAACACTGAAGCTTTCTTT
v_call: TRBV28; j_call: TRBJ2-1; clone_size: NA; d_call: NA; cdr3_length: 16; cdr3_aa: CASSSPGGGGRNEQFF; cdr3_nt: TGTGCCAGCAGTTCCCCAGGGGGAGGGGGGAGGAATGAGCAGTTCTTC
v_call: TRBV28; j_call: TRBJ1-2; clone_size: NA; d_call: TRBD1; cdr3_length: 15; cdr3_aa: CASSAPTGTGYGYTF; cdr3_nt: TGTGCCAGCAGTGCCCCTACCGGGACAGGCTATGGCTACACCTTC
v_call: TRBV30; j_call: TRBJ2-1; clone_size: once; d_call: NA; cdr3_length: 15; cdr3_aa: CAWSVQGSRYNEQFF; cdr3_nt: TGTGCCTGGAGTGTACAGGGCAGTAGATACAATGAGCAGTTCTTC
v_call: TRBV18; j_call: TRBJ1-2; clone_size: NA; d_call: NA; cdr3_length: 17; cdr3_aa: CASSPRSGDASFYGYTF; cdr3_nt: TGTGCCAGCTCACCACGGTCCGGGGACGCGTCTTTTTATGGCTACACCTTC
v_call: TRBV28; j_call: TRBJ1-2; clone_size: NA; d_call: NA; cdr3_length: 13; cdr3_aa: CASSLGGVYGYTF; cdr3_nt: TGTGCCAGCAGTTTAGGGGGCGTCTATGGCTACACCTTC
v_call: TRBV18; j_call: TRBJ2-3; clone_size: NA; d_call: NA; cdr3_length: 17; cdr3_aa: CASSPGLGADRGDTQYF; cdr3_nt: TGTGCCAGCTCACCTGGCCTGGGGGCGGACCGTGGGGATACGCAGTATTTT
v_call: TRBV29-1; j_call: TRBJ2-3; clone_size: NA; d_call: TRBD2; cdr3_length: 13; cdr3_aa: CSVDGGASNTQYF; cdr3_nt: TGCAGCGTTGACGGGGGGGCCTCGAATACGCAGTATTTT
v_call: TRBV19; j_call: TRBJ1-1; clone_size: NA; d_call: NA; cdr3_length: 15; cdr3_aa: CASSIWSIVNTEAFF; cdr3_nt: TGTGCCAGTAGTATATGGAGTATCGTGAACACTGAAGCTTTCTTT
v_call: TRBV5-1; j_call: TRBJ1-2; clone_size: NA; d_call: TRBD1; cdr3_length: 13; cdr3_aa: CASSDRANYGYTF; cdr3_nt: TGCGCCAGCTCGGACAGGGCTAACTATGGCTACACCTTC
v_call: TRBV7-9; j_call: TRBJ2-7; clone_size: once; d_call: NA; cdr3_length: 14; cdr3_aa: CASSLTGGPAEQYF; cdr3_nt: TGTGCCAGCAGCTTAACCGGGGGCCCGGCGGAGCAGTACTTC
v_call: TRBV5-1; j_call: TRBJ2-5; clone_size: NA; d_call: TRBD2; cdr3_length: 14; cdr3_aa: CASSWGLAQETQYF; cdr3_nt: TGCGCCAGCAGCTGGGGACTAGCCCAAGAGACCCAGTACTTC
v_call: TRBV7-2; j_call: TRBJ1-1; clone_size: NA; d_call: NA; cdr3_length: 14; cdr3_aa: CASSLTSMNTEAFF; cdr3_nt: TGTGCCAGCAGCCTGACAAGTATGAACACTGAAGCTTTCTTT
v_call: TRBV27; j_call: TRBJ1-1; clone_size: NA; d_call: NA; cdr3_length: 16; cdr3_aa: CASSLVRGSLNTEAFF; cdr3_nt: TGTGCCAGCAGCTTAGTCCGGGGCAGTTTGAACACTGAAGCTTTCTTT
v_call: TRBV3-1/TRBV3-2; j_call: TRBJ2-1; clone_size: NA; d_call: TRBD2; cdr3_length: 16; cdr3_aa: CASSLTVRGGYNEQFF; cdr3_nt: TGTGCCAGCAGCCTTACAGTGCGGGGGGGGTACAATGAGCAGTTCTTC
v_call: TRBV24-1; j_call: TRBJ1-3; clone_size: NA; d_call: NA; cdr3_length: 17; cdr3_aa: CATSDPRGCCSGNTIYF; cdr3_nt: TGTGCCACCAGTGACCCCAGGGGCTGTTGCTCTGGAAACACCATATATTTT
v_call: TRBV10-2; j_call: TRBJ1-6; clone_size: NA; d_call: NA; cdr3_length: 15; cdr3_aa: CASSELGTENSPLHF; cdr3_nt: TGCGCCAGCAGTGAGTTGGGCACAGAGAATTCACCCCTCCACTTT
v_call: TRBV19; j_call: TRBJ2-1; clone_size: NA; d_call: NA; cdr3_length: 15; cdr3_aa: CATSQGLNPYNEQFF; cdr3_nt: TGTGCCACCTCGCAGGGCCTGAACCCTTACAATGAGCAGTTCTTC